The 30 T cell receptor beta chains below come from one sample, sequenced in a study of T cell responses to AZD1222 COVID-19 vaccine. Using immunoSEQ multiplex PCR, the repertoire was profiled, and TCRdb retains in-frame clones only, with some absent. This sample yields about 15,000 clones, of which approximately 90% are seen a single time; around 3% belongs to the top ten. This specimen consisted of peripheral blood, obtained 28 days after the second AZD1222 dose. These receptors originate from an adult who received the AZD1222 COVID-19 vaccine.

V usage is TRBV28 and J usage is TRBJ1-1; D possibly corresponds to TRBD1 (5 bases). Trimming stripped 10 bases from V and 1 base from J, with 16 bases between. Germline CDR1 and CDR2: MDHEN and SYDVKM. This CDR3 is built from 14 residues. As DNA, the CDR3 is TGTGCCATCATCAGGACCCAGGGGAACACTGAAGCTTTCTTT. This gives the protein CAIIRTQGNTEAFF.

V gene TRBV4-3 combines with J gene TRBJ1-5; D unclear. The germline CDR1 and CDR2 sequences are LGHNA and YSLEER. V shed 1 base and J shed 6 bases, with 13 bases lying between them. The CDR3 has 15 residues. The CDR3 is CASSQVYAGSQPQHF. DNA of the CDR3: TGCGCCAGCAGCCAAGTTTACGCAGGCAGTCAGCCCCAGCATTTT.

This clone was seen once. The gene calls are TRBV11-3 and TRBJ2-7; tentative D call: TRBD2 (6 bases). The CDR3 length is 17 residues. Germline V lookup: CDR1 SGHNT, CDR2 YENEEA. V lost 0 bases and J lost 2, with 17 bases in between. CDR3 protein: CASSLECRLADPYEQYF. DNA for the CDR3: TGTGCCAGCAGCTTAGAATGCAGATTAGCGGACCCCTACGAGCAGTACTTC.

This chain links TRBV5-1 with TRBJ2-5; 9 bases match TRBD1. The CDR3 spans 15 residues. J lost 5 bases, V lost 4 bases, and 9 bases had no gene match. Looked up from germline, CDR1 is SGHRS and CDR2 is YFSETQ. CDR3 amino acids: CASSAAPGTGETQYF. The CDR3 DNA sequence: TGCGCCAGCAGCGCAGCACCCGGGACAGGGGAGACCCAGTACTTC.

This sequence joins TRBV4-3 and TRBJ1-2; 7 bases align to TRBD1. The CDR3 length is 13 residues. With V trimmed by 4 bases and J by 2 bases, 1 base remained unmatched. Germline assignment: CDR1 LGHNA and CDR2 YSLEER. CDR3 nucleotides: TGCGCCAGCAGCCCGACAGGGAACTATGGCTACACCTTC. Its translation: CASSPTGNYGYTF.

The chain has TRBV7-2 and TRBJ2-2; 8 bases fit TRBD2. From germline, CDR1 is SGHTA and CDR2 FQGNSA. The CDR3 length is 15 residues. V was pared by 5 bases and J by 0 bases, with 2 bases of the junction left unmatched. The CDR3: CASSQGLANTGELFF. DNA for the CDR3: TGTGCCAGCAGCCAGGGACTAGCGAACACCGGGGAGCTGTTTTTT. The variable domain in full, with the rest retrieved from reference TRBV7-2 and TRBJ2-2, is GAGVSQSPSNKVTEKGKDVELRCDPISGHTALYWYRQSLGQGLEFLIYFQGNSAPDKSGLPSDRFSAERTGGSVSTLTIQRTQQEDSAVYLCASSQGLANTGELFFGEGSRLTVL.

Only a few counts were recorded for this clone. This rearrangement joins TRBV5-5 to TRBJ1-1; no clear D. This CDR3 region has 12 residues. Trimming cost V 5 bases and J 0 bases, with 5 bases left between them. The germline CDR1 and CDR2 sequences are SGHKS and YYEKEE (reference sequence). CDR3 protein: CASRQMNTEAFF. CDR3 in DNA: TGTGCCAGCAGACAGATGAACACTGAAGCTTTCTTT.

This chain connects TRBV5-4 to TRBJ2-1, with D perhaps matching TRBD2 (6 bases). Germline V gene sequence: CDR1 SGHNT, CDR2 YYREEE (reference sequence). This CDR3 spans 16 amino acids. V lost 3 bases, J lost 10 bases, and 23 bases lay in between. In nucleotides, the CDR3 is TGTGCCAGCAGCTCACGGGACTTACTGAAGGCGCGCGAGCAGTTCTTC. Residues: CASSSRDLLKAREQFF.

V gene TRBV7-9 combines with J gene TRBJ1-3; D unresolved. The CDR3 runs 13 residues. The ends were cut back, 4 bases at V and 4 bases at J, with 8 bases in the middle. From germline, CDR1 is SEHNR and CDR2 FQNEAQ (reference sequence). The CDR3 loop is CASSSFSGNTIYF. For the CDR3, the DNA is TGTGCCAGCAGCTCCTTTTCGGGAAACACCATATATTTT.

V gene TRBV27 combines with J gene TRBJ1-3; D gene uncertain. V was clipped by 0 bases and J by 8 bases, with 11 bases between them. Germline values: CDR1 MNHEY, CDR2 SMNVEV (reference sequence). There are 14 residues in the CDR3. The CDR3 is CASSLSVGPYTIYF. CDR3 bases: TGTGCCAGCAGTTTATCGGTCGGGCCCTACACCATATATTTT.

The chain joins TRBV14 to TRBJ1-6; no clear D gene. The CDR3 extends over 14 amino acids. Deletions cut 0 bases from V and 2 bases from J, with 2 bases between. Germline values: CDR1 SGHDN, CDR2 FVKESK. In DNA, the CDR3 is TGTGCCAGCAGCCAAGAAACCTATAATTCACCCCTCCACTTT. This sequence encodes CASSQETYNSPLHF. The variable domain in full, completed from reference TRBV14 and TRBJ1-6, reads EAGVTQFPSHSVIEKGQTVTLRCDPISGHDNLYWYRRVMGKEIKFLLHFVKESKQDESGMPNNRFLAERTGGTYSTLKVQPAELEDSGVYFCASSQETYNSPLHFGNGTRLTVT.

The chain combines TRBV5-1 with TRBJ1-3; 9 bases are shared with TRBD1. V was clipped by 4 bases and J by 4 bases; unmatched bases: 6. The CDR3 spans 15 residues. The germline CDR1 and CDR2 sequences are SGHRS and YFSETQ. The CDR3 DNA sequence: TGCGCCAGCAGCGCGGGACAGGGCGAGGGAAACACCATATATTTT. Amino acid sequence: CASSAGQGEGNTIYF.

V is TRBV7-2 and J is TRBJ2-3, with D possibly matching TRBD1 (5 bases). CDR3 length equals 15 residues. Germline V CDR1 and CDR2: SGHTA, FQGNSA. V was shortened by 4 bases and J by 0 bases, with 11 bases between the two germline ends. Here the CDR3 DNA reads TGTGCCAGCAGCTCCAGGGAATCTAGCACAGATACGCAGTATTTT. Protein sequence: CASSSRESSTDTQYF.

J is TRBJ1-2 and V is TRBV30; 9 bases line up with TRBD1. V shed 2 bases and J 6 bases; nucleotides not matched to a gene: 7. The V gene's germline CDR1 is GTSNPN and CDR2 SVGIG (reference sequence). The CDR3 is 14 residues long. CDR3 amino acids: CAWSRQGGSHGYTF. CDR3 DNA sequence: TGTGCCTGGAGTCGACAGGGGGGTTCGCATGGCTACACCTTC.

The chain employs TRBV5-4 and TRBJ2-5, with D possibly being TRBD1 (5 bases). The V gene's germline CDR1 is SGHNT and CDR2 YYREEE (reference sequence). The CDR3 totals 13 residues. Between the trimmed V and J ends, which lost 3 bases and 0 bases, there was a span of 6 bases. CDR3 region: CASSSGYQETQYF. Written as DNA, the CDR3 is TGTGCCAGCAGCTCAGGGTACCAAGAGACCCAGTACTTC. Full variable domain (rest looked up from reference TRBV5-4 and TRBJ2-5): ETGVTQSPTHLIKTRGQQVTLRCSSQSGHNTVSWYQQALGQGPQFIFQYYREEENGRGNFPPRFSGLQFPNYSSELNVNALELDDSALYLCASSSGYQETQYFGPGTRLLVL.

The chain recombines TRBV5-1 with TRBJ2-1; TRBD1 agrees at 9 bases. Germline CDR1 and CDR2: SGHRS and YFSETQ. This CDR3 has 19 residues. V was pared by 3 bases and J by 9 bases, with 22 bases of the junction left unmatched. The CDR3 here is CASSWGVRTGVKWAIEQFF. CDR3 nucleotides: TGCGCCAGCAGCTGGGGAGTCAGGACAGGGGTCAAGTGGGCAATTGAGCAGTTCTTC.

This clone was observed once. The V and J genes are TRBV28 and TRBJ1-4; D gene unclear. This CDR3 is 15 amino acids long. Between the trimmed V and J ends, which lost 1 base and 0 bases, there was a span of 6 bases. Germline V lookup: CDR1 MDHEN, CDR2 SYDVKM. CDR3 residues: CASSLLAPTNEKLFF. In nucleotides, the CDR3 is TGTGCCAGCAGTTTATTAGCCCCAACTAATGAAAAACTGTTTTTT.

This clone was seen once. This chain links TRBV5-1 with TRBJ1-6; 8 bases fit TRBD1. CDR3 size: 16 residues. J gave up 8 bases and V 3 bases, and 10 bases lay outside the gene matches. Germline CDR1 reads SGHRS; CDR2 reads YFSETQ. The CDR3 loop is CASSSDRGTRHSPLHF. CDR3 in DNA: TGCGCCAGCAGCTCCGACAGGGGAACTAGGCATTCACCCCTCCACTTT.

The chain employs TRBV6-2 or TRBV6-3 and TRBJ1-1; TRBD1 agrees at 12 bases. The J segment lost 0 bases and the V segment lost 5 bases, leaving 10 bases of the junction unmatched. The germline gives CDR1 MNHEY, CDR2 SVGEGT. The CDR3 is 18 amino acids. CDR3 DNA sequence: TGTGCCAGCAGTACGCCCTTGGGACAGGGGGCCCTGAACACTGAAGCTTTCTTT. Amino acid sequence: CASSTPLGQGALNTEAFF.

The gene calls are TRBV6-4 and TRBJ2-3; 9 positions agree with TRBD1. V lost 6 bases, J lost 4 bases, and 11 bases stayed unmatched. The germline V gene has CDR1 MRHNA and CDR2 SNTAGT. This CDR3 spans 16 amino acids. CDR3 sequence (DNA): TGTGCCAGCAGCCCTCAAACTACAGGGGGCGCAGATACGCAGTATTTT. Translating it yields CASSPQTTGGADTQYF.

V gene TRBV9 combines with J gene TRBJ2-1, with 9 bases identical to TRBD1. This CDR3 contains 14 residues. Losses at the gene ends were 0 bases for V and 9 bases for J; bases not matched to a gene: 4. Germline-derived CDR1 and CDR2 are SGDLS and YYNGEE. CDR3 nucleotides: TGTGCCAGCAGCGTAGCTAACAGGGGGCGTGAGCAGTTCTTC. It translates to CASSVANRGREQFF.

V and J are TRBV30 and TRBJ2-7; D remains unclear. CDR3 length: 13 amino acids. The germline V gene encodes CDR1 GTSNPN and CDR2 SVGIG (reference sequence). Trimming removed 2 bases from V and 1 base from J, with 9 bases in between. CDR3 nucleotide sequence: TGTGCCTGGAGTAAGGGTCTATCCTACGAGCAGTACTTC. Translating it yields CAWSKGLSYEQYF.

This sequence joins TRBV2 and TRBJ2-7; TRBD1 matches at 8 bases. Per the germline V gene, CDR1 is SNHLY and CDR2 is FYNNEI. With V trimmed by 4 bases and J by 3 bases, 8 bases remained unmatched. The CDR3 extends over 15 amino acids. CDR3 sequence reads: CASSAGQVSVYEQYF. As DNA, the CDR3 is TGTGCCAGCAGTGCGGGACAGGTTTCAGTCTACGAGCAGTACTTC.

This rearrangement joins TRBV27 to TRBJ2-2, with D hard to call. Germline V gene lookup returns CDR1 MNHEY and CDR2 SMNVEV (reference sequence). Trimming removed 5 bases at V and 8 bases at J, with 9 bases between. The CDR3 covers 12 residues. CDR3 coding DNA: TGTGCCAGCAGTCCCTCGGTGGGGGAGCTGTTTTTT. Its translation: CASSPSVGELFF.

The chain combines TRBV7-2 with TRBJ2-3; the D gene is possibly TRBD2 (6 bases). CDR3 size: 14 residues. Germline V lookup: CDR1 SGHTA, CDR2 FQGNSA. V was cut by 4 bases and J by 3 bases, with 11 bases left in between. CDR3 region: CASSSNGGTDTQYF. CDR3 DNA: TGTGCCAGCAGCTCCAACGGGGGTACAGATACGCAGTATTTT.

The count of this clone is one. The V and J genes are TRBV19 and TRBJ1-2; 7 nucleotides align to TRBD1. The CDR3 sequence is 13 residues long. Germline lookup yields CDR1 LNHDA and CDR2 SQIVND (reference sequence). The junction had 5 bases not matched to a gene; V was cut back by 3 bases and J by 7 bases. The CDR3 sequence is CASSIGDSAGYTF. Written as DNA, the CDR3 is TGTGCCAGTAGTATTGGGGACAGCGCTGGCTACACCTTC.

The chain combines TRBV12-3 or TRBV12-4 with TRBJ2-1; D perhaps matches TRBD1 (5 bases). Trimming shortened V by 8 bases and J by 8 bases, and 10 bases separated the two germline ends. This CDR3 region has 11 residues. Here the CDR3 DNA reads TGTGCCAGCCGAAGGGGTGATGAGCAGTTCTTC. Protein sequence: CASRRGDEQFF.

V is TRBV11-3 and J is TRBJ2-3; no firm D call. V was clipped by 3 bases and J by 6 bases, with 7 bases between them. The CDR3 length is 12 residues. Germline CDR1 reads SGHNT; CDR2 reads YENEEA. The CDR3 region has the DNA TGTGCCAGCAGCTTTACAAAGGATACGCAGTATTTT. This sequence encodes CASSFTKDTQYF.

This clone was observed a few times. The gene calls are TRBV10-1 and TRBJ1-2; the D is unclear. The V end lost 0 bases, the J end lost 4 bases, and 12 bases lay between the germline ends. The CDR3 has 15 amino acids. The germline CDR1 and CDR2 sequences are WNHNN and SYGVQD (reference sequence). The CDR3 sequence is CASSESDDNAYGYTF. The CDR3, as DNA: TGCGCCAGCAGTGAGTCGGATGACAACGCCTATGGCTACACCTTC.

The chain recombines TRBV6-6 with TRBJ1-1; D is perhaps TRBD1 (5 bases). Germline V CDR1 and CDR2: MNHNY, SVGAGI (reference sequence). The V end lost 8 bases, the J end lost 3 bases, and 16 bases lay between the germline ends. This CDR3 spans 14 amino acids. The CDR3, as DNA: TGTGCCAGCTTAGGGGCCCTTGGGGACACTGAAGCTTTCTTT. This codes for CASLGALGDTEAFF.